The rows below give T cell receptor beta chains drawn from one sample of a study of cytomegalovirus exposure and HLA in healthy donors. The assay was immunoSEQ multiplex PCR, and TCRdb's table has in-frame clones only and misses some. The sample includes roughly 110,000 clones, around 78% of them seen just once. The material sequenced was PBMCs. The receptors come from a man aged 25 to 40 in good health and CMV-seronegative. Both conserved end residues are part of each CDR3. Each record gives: clone size, V gene, J gene, D gene, CDR3 protein, CDR3 DNA. D genes are given only for firm matches. The size of a clone is reported for some rows only, either as once, few or many, or as a class for expanded clones.

>.|TRBV5-6|TRBJ2-1|.
CASSSLKRNEQFF
TGTGCCAGCAGCTCTTTAAAGCGCAACGAGCAGTTCTTC
>.|TRBV7-9|TRBJ2-1|TRBD1
CASSWNQGQGDNEQFF
TGTGCCAGCAGCTGGAATCAGGGACAGGGGGATAATGAGCAGTTCTTC
>.|TRBV5-1|TRBJ1-2|TRBD1
CASSLQDRDGYTF
TGCGCCAGCAGCTTGCAGGACAGGGATGGCTACACCTTC
>.|TRBV28|TRBJ2-7|.
CASSLLGGAYEQYF
TGTGCCAGCAGTTTATTAGGGGGGGCCTACGAGCAGTACTTC
>.|TRBV30|TRBJ1-1|.
CAWKAGWGSEAFF
TGTGCATGGAAGGCAGGGTGGGGCTCTGAAGCTTTCTTT
>.|TRBV18|TRBJ1-5|TRBD1
CASSKTRDSRDQPQHF
TGTGCCAGCTCCAAAACTCGGGACAGTCGAGATCAGCCCCAGCATTTT
>.|TRBV28|TRBJ2-5|.
CASSPRGGRAGETQYF
TGTGCCAGCAGTCCCAGGGGAGGGAGGGCCGGAGAGACCCAGTACTTC
>.|TRBV6-6|TRBJ1-5|.
CASRQGGINQPQHF
TGTGCCAGCAGACAGGGAGGGATCAATCAGCCCCAGCATTTT
>.|TRBV28|TRBJ1-1|.
CASRQVPEAFF
TGTGCCAGCAGACAAGTCCCTGAAGCTTTCTTT
>.|TRBV4-1|TRBJ1-1|.
CASSRPDSNTEAFF
TGCGCCAGCAGCCGGCCGGACAGCAACACTGAAGCTTTCTTT
>.|TRBV7-8|TRBJ2-4|TRBD2
CASSLAGYSGGHKNIQYF
TGTGCCAGCAGCTTAGCCGGGTATAGCGGGGGACACAAAAACATTCAGTACTTC
>.|TRBV30|TRBJ1-1|TRBD1
CAWSGPGTGGCGAFF
TGTGCCTGGAGTGGGCCAGGGACAGGGGGGTGTGGGGCTTTCTTT
>.|TRBV9|TRBJ2-7|.
CASSVGAGSSYEQYF
TGTGCCAGCAGCGTAGGGGCCGGGAGCTCCTACGAGCAGTACTTC
>.|TRBV5-1|TRBJ2-3|TRBD1
CASSGTGDSTDTQYF
TGCGCCAGCAGCGGGACAGGGGACAGCACAGATACGCAGTATTTT
>once|TRBV5-1|TRBJ1-6|.
CASSSNRDINSPLHF
TGCGCCAGCAGCTCGAACCGGGACATAAATTCACCCCTCCACTTT
>.|TRBV29-1|TRBJ1-3|.
CSVEESSGNTIYF
TGCAGCGTTGAGGAGAGCTCTGGAAACACCATATATTTT
>few|TRBV18|TRBJ1-2|TRBD1
CASSLGTGNGYTF
TGTGCCAGCTCACTCGGGACAGGGAATGGCTACACCTTC
>.|TRBV11-1|TRBJ2-1|TRBD1
CASNRIGTGVGNEQFF
TGTGCCAGCAATCGAATCGGGACAGGGGTTGGAAATGAGCAGTTCTTC
>.|TRBV4-1|TRBJ2-3|TRBD2
CASSQVNSGSLYTQYF
TGCGCCAGCAGCCAAGTGAATAGCGGGAGTTTGTATACGCAGTATTTT
>.|TRBV9|TRBJ2-7|.
CASSASSYEQYF
TGTGCCAGCAGCGCGAGCTCCTACGAGCAGTACTTC
>.|TRBV2|TRBJ2-7|.
CASSDWGGLSYEQYF
TGTGCCAGCAGTGATTGGGGAGGTCTCTCCTACGAGCAGTACTTC
>once|TRBV28|TRBJ2-2|.
CASASAGGELFF
TGTGCCAGCGCCTCTGCGGGTGGGGAGCTGTTTTTT
>.|TRBV29-1|TRBJ2-1|.
CSVTGSSYNEQFF
TGCAGCGTCACAGGGAGCTCCTACAATGAGCAGTTCTTC
>.|TRBV9|TRBJ1-4|TRBD1
CASSPRDRLNEKLFF
TGTGCCAGCAGCCCACGGGACAGACTGAATGAAAAACTGTTTTTT
>.|TRBV5-1|TRBJ1-4|.
CASSWGIGTGVFF
.
>.|TRBV6-5|TRBJ1-1|.
CASSYEGTTEAFF
TGTGCCAGCAGTTACGAGGGTACCACTGAAGCTTTCTTT
>.|TRBV7-8|TRBJ2-5|TRBD1
CASSLAPGQGEETQYF
TGTGCCAGCAGCTTAGCCCCGGGACAGGGAGAAGAGACCCAGTACTTC
>.|TRBV4-1|TRBJ2-3|.
CASSQVSRSTDTQYF
TGCGCCAGCAGCCAAGTGAGTAGAAGCACAGATACGCAGTATTTT
>.|TRBV5-1|TRBJ1-6|TRBD1
CASRGTDNSPLHF
TGCGCCAGCAGAGGGACAGATAATTCACCCCTCCACTTT
>.|TRBV6-5|TRBJ1-6|TRBD1
CASSSGTGFSPLHF
TGTGCCAGCAGCTCCGGGACAGGTTTTTCACCCCTCCACTTT
>.|TRBV6-1|TRBJ2-1|TRBD2
CASSEAGGFGLAPDEQFF
TGTGCCAGCAGTGAAGCCGGGGGATTTGGACTAGCTCCCGATGAGCAGTTCTTC
>few|TRBV5-8|TRBJ1-5|TRBD1
CASSLETGGSNQPQHF
TGTGCCAGCAGCTTGGAAACAGGGGGCAGCAATCAGCCCCAGCATTTT
>.|TRBV6-1|TRBJ1-1|.
CASSGQTTGVEAFF
TGTGCCAGCAGTGGCCAGACGACAGGAGTTGAAGCTTTCTTT
>.|TRBV6-1|TRBJ2-7|TRBD1
CASRGTRQGVNEQYF
TGTGCCAGCAGGGGTACGAGACAGGGGGTCAACGAGCAGTACTTC
>once|TRBV5-4|TRBJ2-2|.
CASSLAERPGELFF
TGTGCCAGCAGCTTGGCCGAGCGTCCCGGGGAGCTGTTTTTT